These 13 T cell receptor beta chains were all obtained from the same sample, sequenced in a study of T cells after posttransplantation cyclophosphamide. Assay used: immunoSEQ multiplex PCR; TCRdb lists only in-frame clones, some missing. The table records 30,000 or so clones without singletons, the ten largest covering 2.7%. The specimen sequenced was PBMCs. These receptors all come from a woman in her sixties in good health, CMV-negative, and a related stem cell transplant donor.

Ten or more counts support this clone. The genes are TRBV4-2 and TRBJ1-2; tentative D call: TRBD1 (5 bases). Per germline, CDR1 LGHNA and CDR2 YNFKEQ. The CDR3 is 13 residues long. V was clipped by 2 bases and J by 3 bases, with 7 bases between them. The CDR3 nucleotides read TGTGCCAGCAGCCAACAGACAGACTATGGCTACACCTTC. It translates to CASSQQTDYGYTF.

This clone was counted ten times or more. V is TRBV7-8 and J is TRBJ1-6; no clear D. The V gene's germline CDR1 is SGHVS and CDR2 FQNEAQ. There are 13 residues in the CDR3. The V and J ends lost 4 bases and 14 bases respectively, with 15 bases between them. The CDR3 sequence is CASSSRTERSLHF. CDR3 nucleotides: TGTGCCAGCAGCTCCCGGACTGAACGGTCCCTCCACTTT.

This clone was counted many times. CDR3 protein: CASSLKQTDTQYF. The CDR3, as DNA: TGCGCCAGCAGCCTCAAACAGACAGATACGCAGTATTTT. The chain employs TRBV4-1 and TRBJ2-3, with D hard to call. The CDR3 spans 13 residues. Germline CDR1 MGHRA, CDR2 YSYEKL. Deletions cut 4 bases from V and 3 bases from J, with 8 bases between.

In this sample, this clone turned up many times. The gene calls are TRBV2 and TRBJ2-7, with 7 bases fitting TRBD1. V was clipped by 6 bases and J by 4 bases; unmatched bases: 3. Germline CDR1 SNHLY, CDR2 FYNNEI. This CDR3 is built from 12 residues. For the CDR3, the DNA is TGTGCCAGCAGAGTGACAGGGTACGAGCAGTACTTC. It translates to CASRVTGYEQYF.

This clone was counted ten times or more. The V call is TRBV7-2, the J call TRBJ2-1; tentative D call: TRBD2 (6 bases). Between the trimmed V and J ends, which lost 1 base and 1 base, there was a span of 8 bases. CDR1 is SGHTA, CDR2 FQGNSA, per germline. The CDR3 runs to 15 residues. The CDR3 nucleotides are TGTGCCAGCAGCTTAGGACTAGGGTCCTACAATGAGCAGTTCTTC. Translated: CASSLGLGSYNEQFF.

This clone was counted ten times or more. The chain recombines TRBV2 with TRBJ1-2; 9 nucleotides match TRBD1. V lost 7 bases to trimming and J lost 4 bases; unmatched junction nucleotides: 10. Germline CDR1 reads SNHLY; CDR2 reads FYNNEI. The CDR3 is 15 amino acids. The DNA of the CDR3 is TGTGCCAGCACCCTGGACAGGGGAGTTGCCTATGGCTACACCTTC. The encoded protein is CASTLDRGVAYGYTF.

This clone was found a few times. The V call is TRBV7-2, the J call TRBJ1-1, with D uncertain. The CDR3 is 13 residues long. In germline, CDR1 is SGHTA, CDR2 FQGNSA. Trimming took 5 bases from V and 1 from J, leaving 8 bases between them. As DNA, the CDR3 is TGTGCCAGCAGCCGCGATACGAACACTGAAGCTTTCTTT. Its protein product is CASSRDTNTEAFF.

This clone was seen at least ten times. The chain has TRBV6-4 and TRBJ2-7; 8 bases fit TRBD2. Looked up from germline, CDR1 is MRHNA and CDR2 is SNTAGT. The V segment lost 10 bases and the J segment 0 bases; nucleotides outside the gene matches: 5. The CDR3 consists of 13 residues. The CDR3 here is CATASGPSYEQYF. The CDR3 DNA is TGTGCCACTGCTAGCGGGCCCTCCTACGAGCAGTACTTC.

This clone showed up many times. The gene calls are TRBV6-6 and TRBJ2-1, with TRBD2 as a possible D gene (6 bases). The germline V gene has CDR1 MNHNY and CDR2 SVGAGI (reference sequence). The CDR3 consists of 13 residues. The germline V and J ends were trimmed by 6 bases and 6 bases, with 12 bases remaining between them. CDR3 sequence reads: CASRETAGNEQFF. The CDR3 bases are TGTGCCAGCAGAGAGACAGCGGGCAATGAGCAGTTCTTC.

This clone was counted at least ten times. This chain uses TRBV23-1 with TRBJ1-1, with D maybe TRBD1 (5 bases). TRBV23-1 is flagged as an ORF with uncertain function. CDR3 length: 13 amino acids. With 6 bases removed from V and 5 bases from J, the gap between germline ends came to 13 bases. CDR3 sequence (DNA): TGCGCCAGCAGAAAACAGGAGGAAACTGAAGCTTTCTTT. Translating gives CASRKQEETEAFF.

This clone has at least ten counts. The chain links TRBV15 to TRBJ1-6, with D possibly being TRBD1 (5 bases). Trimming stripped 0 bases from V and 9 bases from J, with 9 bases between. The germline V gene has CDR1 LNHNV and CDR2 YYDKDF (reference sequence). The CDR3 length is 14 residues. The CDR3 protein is CATSREDTGSPLHF. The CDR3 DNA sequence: TGTGCCACCAGCAGAGAGGACACCGGTTCACCCCTCCACTTT.

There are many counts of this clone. In nucleotides, the CDR3 is TGCGCCAGCAGCCAAGTGGACATGGGACTGCACTACTATGGCTACACCTTC. Translating gives CASSQVDMGLHYYGYTF. The V call is TRBV4-1, the J call TRBJ1-2; tentative D call: TRBD1 (5 bases). Germline CDR1 is MGHRA and CDR2 is YSYEKL. V was trimmed by 1 base and J by 3 bases, leaving 18 bases between them. The CDR3 is 17 amino acids.

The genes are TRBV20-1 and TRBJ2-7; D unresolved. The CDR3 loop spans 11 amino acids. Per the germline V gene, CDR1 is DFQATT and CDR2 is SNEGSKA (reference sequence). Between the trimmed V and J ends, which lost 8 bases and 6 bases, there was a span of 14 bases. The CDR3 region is CSLRPSGEQYF. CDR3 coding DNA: TGCAGTTTACGGCCCTCGGGCGAGCAGTACTTC.